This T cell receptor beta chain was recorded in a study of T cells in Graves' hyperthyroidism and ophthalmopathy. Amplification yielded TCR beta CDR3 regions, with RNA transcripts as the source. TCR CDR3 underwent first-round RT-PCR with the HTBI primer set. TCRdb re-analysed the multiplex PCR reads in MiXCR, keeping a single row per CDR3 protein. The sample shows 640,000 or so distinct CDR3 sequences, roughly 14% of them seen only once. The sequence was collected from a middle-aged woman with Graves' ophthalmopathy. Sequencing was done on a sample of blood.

DNA of the CDR3: TGTGCCAGCAGTGAATGGGGCCCTGGAAACTATGGCTACACCTTC. Translating gives CASSEWGPGNYGYTF. The V and J genes are TRBV6-1 and TRBJ1-2; perhaps TRBD1 as D (5 bases). This CDR3 region has 15 residues. From germline, CDR1 is MNHNS and CDR2 SASEGT. Trimming shortened V by 2 bases and J by 2 bases, and 12 bases separated the two germline ends.